What follows is one T cell receptor (beta chain) and its context. The germline V gene encodes CDR1 LGHNA and CDR2 YSLEER. Trimming pared 2 bases from V and 3 bases from J, leaving 12 bases between. CDR3 length: 15 residues. The sample comes from a study of control samples from healthy donors and cancer patients. TCRdb's copy holds only in-frame clones and misses some; the assay was immunoSEQ multiplex PCR. The sample lists 100,000 to 150,000 clones; about 90% were seen once. The TCR was taken from a man aged 18 to 35 in good health. The sample consisted of blood. The chain is built from TRBV4-3 and TRBJ2-3; D may be TRBD1 (6 bases). This chain's CDR3 is CASSQYEGETDTQYF. CDR3 nucleotide sequence: TGCGCCAGCAGCCAATATGAGGGGGAGACAGATACGCAGTATTTT.